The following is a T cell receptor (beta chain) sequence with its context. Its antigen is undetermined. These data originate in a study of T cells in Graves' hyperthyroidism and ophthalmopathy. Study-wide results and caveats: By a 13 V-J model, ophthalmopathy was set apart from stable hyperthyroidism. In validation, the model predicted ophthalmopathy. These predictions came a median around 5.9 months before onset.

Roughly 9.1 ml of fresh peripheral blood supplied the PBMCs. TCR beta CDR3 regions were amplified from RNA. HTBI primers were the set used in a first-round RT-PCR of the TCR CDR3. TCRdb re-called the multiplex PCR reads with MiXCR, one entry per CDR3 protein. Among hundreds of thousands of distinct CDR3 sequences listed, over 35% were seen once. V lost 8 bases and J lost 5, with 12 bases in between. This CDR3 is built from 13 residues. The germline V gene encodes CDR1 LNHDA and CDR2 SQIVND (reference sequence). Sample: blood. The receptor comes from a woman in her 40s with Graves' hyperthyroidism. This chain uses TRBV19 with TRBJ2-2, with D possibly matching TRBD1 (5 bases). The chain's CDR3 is CASFSGKTGELFF. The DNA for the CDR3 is TGTGCCAGTTTCTCAGGGAAGACCGGGGAGCTGTTTTTT.